What follows describes a single T cell receptor (beta chain). Its antigen is still unknown. There are 15 residues in the CDR3. From germline, CDR1 is SQVTM and CDR2 ANQGSEA. The trim removed 4 bases at V and 1 base at J, leaving 9 bases unmatched. The data were obtained in a study of cytomegalovirus exposure and HLA in healthy donors. Regarding the study as a whole: Only CMV serostatus was available as immune exposure information. Later analysis found that TCR beta chains associated with HLA were more clonally expanded than other, equally common chains. The study put around 180 TCR beta chains on its list as cytomegalovirus-associated.

PCR amplification relied on 60 Vbeta primers (plus 13 Jbeta primers). Profiling relied on immunoSEQ multiplex PCR, and the TCRdb table lists in-frame clones only, not all of them. Seen here are under 150,000 clones, more than 75% observed once, and the top ten hold about 7.4%. The sequence was obtained from a woman between 45 and 65 years old in good health and CMV-seropositive. V and J are TRBV29-1 and TRBJ2-5, with 7 bases lining up with TRBD2. The source material was PBMCs. CDR3 region: CSVVGGRGSQETQYF. CDR3 sequence (DNA): TGCAGCGTTGTCGGCGGGAGAGGGTCCCAAGAGACCCAGTACTTC. The whole variable domain, filled in from reference TRBV29-1 and TRBJ2-5, reads SAVISQKPSRDICQRGTSLTIQCQVDSQVTMMFWYRQQPGQSLTLIATANQGSEATYESGFVIDKFPISRPNLTFSTLTVSNMSPEDSSIYLCSVVGGRGSQETQYFGPGTRLLVL.